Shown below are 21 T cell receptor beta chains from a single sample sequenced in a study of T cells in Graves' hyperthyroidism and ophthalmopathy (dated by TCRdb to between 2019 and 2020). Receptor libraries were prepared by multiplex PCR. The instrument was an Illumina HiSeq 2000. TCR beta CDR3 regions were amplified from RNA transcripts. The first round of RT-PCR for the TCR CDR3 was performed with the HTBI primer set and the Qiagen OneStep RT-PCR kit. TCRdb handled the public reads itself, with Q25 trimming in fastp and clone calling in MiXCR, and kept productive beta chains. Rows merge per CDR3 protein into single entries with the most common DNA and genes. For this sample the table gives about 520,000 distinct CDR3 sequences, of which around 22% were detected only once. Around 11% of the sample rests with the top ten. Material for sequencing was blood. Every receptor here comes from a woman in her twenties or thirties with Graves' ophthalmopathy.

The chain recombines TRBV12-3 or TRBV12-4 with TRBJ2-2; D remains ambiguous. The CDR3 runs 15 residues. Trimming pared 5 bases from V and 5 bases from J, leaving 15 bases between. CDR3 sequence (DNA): TGTGCCAGCAGTCCCGGTGACATCCCAACCGGGGAGCTGTTTTTT. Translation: CASSPGDIPTGELFF.

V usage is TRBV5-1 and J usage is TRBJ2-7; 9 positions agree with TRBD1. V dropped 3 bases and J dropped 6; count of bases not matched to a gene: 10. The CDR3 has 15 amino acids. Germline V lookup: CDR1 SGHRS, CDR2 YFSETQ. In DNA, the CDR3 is TGCGCCAGCAGCTGGAGGGACAGGGTTTCCCGCGAGCAGTACTTC. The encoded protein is CASSWRDRVSREQYF.

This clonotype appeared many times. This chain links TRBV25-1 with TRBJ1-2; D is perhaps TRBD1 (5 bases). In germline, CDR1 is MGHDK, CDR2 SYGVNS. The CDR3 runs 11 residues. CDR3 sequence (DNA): TGTGTCGTTTCAGGGAACTATGGCTACACCTTC. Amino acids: CVVSGNYGYTF.

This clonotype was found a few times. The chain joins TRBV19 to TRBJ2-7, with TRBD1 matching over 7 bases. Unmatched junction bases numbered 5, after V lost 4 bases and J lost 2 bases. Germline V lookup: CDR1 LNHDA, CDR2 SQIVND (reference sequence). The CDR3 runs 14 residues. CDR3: CASSTDRFAYEQYF. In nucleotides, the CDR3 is TGTGCCAGTAGTACGGACAGGTTTGCCTACGAGCAGTACTTC.

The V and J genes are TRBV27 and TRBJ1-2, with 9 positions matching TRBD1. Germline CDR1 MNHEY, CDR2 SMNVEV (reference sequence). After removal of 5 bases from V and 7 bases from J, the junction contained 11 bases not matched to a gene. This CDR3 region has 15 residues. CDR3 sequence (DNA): TGTGCCAGCAGTGCACAGGGGGCGAGTCGGGGTGGCTACACCTTC. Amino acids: CASSAQGASRGGYTF.

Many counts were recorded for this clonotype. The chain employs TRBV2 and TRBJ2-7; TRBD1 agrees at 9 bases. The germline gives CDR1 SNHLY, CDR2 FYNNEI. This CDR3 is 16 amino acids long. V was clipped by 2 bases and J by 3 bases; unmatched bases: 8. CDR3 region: CASSELRGTGHYEQYF. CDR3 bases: TGTGCCAGCAGTGAACTTCGGGGGACAGGGCACTACGAGCAGTACTTC.

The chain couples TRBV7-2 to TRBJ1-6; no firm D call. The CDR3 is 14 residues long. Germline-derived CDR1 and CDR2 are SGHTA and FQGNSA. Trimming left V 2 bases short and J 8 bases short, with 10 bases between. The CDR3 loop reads CASSLYKGHSPLHF. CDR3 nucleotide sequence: TGTGCCAGCAGCTTATATAAGGGCCATTCACCCCTCCACTTT.

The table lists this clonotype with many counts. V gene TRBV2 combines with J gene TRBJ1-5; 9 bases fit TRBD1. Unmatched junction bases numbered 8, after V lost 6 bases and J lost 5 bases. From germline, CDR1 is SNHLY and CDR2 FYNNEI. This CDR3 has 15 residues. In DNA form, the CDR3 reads TGTGCCAGCAGAGACCTGGACAGGGGACATCAGCCCCAGCATTTT. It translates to CASRDLDRGHQPQHF.

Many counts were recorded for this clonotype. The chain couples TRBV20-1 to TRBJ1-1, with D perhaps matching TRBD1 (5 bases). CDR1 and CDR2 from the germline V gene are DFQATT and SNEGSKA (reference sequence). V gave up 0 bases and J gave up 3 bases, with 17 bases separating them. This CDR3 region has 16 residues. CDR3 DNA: TGCAGTGCTAGAGATGGTGGGCACATCAGGGACACTGAAGCTTTCTTT. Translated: CSARDGGHIRDTEAFF.

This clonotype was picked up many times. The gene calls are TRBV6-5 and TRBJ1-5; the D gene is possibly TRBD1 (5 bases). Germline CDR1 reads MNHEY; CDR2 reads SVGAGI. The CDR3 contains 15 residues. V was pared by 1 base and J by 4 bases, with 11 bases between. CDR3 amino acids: CASSYLAGANQPQHF. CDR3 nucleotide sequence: TGTGCCAGCAGTTACTTGGCCGGGGCGAATCAGCCCCAGCATTTT.

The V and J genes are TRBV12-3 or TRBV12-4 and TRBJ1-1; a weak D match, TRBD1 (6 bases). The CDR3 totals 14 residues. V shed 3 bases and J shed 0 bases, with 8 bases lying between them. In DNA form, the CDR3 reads TGTGCCAGCAGTTTTGGGGACATGAACACTGAAGCTTTCTTT. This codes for CASSFGDMNTEAFF.

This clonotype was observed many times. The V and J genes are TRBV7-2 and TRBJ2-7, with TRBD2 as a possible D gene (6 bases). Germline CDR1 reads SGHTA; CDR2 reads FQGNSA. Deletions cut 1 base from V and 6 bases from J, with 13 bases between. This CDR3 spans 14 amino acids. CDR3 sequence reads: CASSLGGGYSEQYF. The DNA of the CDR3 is TGTGCCAGCAGCTTAGGAGGAGGGTACAGCGAGCAGTACTTC.

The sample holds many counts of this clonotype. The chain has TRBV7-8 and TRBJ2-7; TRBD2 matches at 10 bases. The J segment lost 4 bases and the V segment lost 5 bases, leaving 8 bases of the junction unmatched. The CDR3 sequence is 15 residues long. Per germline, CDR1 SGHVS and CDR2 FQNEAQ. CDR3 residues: CASSVPGLAWYEQYF. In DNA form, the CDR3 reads TGTGCCAGCAGCGTACCGGGACTAGCGTGGTACGAGCAGTACTTC.

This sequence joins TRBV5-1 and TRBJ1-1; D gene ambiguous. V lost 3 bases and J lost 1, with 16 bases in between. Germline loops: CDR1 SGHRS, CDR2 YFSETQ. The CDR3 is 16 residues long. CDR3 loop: CASSSLPQAPNTEAFF. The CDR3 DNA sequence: TGCGCCAGCAGCTCGCTTCCTCAGGCCCCGAACACTGAAGCTTTCTTT.

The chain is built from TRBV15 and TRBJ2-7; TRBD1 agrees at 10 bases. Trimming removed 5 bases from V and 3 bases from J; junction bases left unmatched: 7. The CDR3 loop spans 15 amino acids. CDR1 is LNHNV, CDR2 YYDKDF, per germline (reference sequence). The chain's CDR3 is CATSRTGGGDYEQYF. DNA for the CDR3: TGTGCCACCAGCCGGACAGGGGGAGGGGACTACGAGCAGTACTTC.

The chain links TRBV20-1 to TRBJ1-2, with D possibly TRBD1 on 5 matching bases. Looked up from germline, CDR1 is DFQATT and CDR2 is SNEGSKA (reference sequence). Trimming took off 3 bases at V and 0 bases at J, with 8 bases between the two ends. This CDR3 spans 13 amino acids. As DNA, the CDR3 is TGCAGTGCTAGTAGGGGTACTAACTATGGCTACACCTTC. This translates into CSASRGTNYGYTF.

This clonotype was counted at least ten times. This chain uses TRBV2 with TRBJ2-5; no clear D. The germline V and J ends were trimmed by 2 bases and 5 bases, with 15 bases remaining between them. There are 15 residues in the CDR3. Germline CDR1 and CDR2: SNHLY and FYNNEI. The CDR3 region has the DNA TGTGCCAGCAGTGAATCGCGGACGGATAGGGAGACCCAGTACTTC. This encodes CASSESRTDRETQYF.

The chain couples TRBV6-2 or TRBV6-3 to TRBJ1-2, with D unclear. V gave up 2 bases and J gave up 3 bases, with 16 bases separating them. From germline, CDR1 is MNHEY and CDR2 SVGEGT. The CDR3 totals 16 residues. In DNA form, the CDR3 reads TGTGCCAGCAGTTACGGACGGCCGCGGGGATACTATGGCTACACCTTC. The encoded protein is CASSYGRPRGYYGYTF.

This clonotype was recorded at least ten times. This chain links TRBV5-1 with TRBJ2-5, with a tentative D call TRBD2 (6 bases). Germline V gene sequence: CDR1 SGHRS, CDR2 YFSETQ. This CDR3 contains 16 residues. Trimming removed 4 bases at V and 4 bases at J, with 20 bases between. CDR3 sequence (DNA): TGCGCCAGCAGCCTAACACCGGGACTCCCGACAGAGACCCAGTACTTC. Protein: CASSLTPGLPTETQYF. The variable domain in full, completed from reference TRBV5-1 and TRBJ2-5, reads KAGVTQTPRYLIKTRGQQVTLSCSPISGHRSVSWYQQTPGQGLQFLFEYFSETQRNKGNFPGRFSGRQFSNSRSEMNVSTLELGDSALYLCASSLTPGLPTETQYFGPGTRLLVL.

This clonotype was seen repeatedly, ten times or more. The CDR3 DNA reads TGTGCCAGCAGTTTCCTCTTTAAGGGCTCTGGAAACACCATATATTTT. It codes for CASSFLFKGSGNTIYF. V and J are TRBV6-5 and TRBJ1-3; no definite D call. In germline, CDR1 is MNHEY, CDR2 SVGAGI. Trimming removed 4 bases at V and 0 bases at J, with 13 bases between. The CDR3 has 16 residues.

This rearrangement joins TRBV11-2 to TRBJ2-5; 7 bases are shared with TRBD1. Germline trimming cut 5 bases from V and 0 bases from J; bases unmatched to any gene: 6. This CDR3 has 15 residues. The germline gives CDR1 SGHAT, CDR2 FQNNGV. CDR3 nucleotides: TGTGCCAGCAGCCCTGGACAGGCCTACCAAGAGACCCAGTACTTC. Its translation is CASSPGQAYQETQYF.